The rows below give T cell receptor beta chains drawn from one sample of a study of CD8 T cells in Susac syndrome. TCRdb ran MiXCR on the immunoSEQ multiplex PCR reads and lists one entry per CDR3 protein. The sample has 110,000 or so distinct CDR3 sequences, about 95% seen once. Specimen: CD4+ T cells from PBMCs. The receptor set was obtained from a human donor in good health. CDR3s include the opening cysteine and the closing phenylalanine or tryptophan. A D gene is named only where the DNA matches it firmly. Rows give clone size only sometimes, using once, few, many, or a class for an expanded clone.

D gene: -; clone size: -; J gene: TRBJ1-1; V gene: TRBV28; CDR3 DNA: TGTGCCAGCGGGGGACATTTGAACACTGAAGCTTTCTTT; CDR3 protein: CASGGHLNTEAFF
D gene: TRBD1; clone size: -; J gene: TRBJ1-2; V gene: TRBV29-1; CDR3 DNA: TGCAGCGTGATCCGGGACAGGGCTGGCTACACCTTC; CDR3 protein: CSVIRDRAGYTF
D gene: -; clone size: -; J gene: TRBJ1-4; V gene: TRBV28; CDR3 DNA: TGTGCCAGCGGCGGGTATGAAAAACTGTTTTTT; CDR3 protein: CASGGYEKLFF
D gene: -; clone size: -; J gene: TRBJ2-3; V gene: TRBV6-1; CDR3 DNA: TGTGCCAGCTCCCGGAGAGAGAGCCGGGGAGTTACAGATACGCAGTATTTT; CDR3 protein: CASSRRESRGVTDTQYF
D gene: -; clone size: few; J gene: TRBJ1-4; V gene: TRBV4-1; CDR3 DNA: TGCGCCAGCAGCCAAGTTTGGTCGTCTGAAAAACTGTTTTTT; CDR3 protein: CASSQVWSSEKLFF
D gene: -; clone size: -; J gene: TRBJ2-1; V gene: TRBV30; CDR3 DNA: TGTGCCTGGAGTCGAGGGGTGGGTGAGCAGTTCTTC; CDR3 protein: CAWSRGVGEQFF
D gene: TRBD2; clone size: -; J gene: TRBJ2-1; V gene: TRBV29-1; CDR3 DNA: TGCAGCGGCCGACTAGCGGGAGCAGGGTGGAATGAGCAGTTCTTC; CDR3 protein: CSGRLAGAGWNEQFF
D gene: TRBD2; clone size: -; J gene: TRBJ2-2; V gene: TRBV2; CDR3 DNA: TGTGCCAGCACCCCCAGGAGGGCTAGCGGGAAGAACACCGGGGAGCTGTTTTTT; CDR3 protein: CASTPRRASGKNTGELFF
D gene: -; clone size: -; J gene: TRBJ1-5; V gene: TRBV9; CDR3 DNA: TGTGCCAGCAGCTCAACAGGTAGCAATCAGCCCCAGCATTTT; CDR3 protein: CASSSTGSNQPQHF
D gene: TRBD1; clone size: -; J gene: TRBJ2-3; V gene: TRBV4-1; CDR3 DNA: TGCGCCAGCAGCCAAGGTGGTCTCAAAGGACAGGGGGGCACAGATACGCAGTATTTT; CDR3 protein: CASSQGGLKGQGGTDTQYF
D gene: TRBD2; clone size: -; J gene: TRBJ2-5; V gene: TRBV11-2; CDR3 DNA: TGTGCCAGCAGCCCAGGGACTAGCGGGAGAGGCGAGACCCAGTACTTC; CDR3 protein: CASSPGTSGRGETQYF
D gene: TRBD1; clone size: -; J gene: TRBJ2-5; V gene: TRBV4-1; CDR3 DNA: TGCGCCAGCAGCCAATACTATAGGGCAGGGGGAGAGGAGACCCAGTACTTC; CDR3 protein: CASSQYYRAGGEETQYF
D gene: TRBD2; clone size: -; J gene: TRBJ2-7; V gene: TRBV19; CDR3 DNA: TGTGCCACCATGGGGACTAGCGTATCCGAGCAGTACTTC; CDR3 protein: CATMGTSVSEQYF
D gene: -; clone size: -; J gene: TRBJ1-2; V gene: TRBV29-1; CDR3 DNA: TGCAGCGTTGACGAGTTCGGCTACACCTTC; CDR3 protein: CSVDEFGYTF
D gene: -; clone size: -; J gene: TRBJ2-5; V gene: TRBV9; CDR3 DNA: TGTGCCAGCAGCGTCCGGCCACGCGGGGAGACCCAGTACTTC; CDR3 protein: CASSVRPRGETQYF
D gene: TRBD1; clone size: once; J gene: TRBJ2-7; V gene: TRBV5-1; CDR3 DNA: TGCGCCAGCAGCTTCACAGGGGGCGGGACCGTCTGGGAGCAGTACTTC; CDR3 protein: CASSFTGGGTVWEQYF
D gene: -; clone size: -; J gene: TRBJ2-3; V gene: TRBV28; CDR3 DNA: TGTGCCAGCAGTTTAGCTGGTCGTTGGGGATCCACAGATACGCAGTATTTT; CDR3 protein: CASSLAGRWGSTDTQYF
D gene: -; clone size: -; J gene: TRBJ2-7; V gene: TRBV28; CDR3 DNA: TGTGCCAGCAGCAGCCGACAGTACGAGCAGTACTTC; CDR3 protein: CASSSRQYEQYF
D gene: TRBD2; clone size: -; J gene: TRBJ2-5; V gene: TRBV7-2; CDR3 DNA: TGTGCCAGCAGCTCCAGTGCGGGACTAGGAGGAGAGACCCAGTACTTC; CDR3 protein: CASSSSAGLGGETQYF
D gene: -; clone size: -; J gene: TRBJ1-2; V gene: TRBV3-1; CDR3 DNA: TGTGCCAGCAGCCTTACCCGGGCCTATGGCTACACCTTC; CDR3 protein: CASSLTRAYGYTF
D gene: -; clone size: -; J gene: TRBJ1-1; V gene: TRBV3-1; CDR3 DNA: TGTGCCAGCAGCCAATCCCCGGACTCCTTGAGGGGTGAAGCTTTCTTT; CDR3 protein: CASSQSPDSLRGEAFF
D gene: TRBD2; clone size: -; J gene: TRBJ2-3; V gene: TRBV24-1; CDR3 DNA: TGTGCCACCAGTGACGTGGCGGGAGACACAGATACGCAGTATTTT; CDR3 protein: CATSDVAGDTDTQYF
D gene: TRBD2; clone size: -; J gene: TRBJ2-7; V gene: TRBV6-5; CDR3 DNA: TGTGCCAGTAGCGGGGTGACCTACGAGCAGTACTTC; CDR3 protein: CASSGVTYEQYF
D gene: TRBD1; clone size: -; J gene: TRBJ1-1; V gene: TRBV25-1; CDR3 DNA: TGTGCCAGCAGTGGATTCAGGGGGATGAACACTGAAGCTTTCTTT; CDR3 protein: CASSGFRGMNTEAFF
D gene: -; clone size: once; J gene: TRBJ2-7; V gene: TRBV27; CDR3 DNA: TGTGCCAGCAGTTTGCAGCCCACCTACGAGCAGTACTTC; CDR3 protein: CASSLQPTYEQYF
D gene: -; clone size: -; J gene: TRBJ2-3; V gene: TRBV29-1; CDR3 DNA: TGCAGCGTTGAGTCCGGATTCACAGATACGCAGTATTTT; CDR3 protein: CSVESGFTDTQYF
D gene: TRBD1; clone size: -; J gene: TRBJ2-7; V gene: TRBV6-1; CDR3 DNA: TGTGCCAGCAGTGAACCGGGACAGGGAATCCCCTACGAGCAGTACTTC; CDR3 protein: CASSEPGQGIPYEQYF
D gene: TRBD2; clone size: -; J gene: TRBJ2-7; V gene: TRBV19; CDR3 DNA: TGTGCCAGTAGTCCGGGACTAGCGGACTCCTACGAGCAGTACTTC; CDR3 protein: CASSPGLADSYEQYF
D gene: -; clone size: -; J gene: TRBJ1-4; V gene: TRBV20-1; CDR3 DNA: TGCAGTGCTAGGGGAGCAGGGGAAAAACTGTTTTTT; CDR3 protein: CSARGAGEKLFF
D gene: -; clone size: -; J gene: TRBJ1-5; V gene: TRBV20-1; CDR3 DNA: TGCAGTGCCTCGAACGCGGGACGGGGAAGCAATCAGCCCCAGCATTTT; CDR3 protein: CSASNAGRGSNQPQHF
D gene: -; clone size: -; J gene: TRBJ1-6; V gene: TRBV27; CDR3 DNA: TGTGCCAGCGGAGACGGGGGGTATAATTCACCCCTCCACTTT; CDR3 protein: CASGDGGYNSPLHF
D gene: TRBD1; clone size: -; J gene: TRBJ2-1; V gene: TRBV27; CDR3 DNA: TGTGCCAGCAGTTCCGGACAGGGTGGTGAGCAGTTCTTC; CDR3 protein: CASSSGQGGEQFF
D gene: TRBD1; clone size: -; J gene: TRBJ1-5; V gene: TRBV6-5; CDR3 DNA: TGTGCCAGCAGTGGACAGGGTCGCAATCAGCCCCAGCATTTT; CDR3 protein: CASSGQGRNQPQHF
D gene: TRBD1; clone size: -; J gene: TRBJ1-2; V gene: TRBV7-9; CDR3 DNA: TGTGCCAGCAGGCCCGGGACAGGGAGCGGCTACACCTTC; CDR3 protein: CASRPGTGSGYTF
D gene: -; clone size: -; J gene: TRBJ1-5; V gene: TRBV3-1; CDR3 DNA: TGTGCCAGCAGCCAAGATTTGGCAGGGCAGCCCCAGCATTTT; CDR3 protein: CASSQDLAGQPQHF
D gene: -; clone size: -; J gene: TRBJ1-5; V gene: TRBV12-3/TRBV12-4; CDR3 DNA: TGTGCCAGCAATAAACGTGGGCTGGCTGAGCCCCAGCATTTT; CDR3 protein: CASNKRGLAEPQHF
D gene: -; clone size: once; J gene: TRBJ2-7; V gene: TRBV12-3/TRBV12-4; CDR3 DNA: TGTGCCAGCAGCCCCGGGGTTCAGGGCTACGAGCAGTACTTC; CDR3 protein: CASSPGVQGYEQYF
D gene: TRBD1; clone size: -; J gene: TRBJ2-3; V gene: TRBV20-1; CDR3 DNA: TGCAGTGCTCAGACGATGGGACAGGGGATTTTAGATACGCAGTATTTT; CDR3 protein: CSAQTMGQGILDTQYF
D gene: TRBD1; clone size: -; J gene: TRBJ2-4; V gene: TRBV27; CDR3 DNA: TGTGCCAGCAGCTTTAGGGGGACAGATTTAGCCAAAAACATTCAGTACTTC; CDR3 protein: CASSFRGTDLAKNIQYF
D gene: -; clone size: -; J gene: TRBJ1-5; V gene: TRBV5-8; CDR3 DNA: TGTGCCAGCAGCCCGACATCAGGAGCCTTTGGCAATCAGCCCCAGCATTTT; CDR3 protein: CASSPTSGAFGNQPQHF
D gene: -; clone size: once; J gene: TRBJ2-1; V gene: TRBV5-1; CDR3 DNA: TGCGCCAGCAGCTCAGACCTGAATGAGCAGTTCTTC; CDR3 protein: CASSSDLNEQFF
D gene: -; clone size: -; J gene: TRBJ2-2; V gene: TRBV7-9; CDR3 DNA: TGTGCCAGCAGCCATAGCGTCACCGGGGAGCTGTTTTTT; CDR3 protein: CASSHSVTGELFF